These 6 T cell receptor beta chains share one sample of origin, sequenced in a study of control samples from healthy donors and cancer patients. TCRdb's copy holds only in-frame clones and misses some; the assay was immunoSEQ multiplex PCR. The sample has about 150,000 clones, 94% seen once; the top ten hold approximately 1.5%. Input material: blood. These receptor sequences come from a woman aged 18-29 years in good health.

In its sample, this clone was seen a few times. The chain carries TRBV27 and TRBJ1-5; possible D gene TRBD1, 6 bases. V lost 8 bases and J lost 3, with 11 bases in between. Germline V gives CDR1 MNHEY, CDR2 SMNVEV (reference sequence). This CDR3 comprises 13 residues. The CDR3 coding sequence is TGTGCCAGCGCCGACAGGTTCAATCAGCCCCAGCATTTT. This codes for CASADRFNQPQHF.

This chain connects TRBV5-4 to TRBJ1-4; 7 bases line up with TRBD1. From germline, CDR1 is SGHNT and CDR2 YYREEE (reference sequence). The CDR3 spans 18 residues. After removal of 0 bases from V and 5 bases from J, the junction contained 13 bases not matched to a gene. The CDR3 is CASSLGKNPGQRNEKLFF. CDR3 bases: TGTGCCAGCAGCTTGGGGAAGAATCCGGGACAGAGAAATGAAAAACTGTTTTTT. Full variable domain (outside the CDR3, taken from reference TRBV5-4 and TRBJ1-4): ETGVTQSPTHLIKTRGQQVTLRCSSQSGHNTVSWYQQALGQGPQFIFQYYREEENGRGNFPPRFSGLQFPNYSSELNVNALELDDSALYLCASSLGKNPGQRNEKLFFGSGTQLSVL.

This chain connects TRBV5-1 to TRBJ2-3, with 14 bases aligning to TRBD2. The junction had 13 bases not matched to a gene; V was cut back by 0 bases and J by 4 bases. The CDR3 spans 20 residues. Germline V gene data show CDR1 as SGHRS and CDR2 as YFSETQ. CDR3 sequence (DNA): TGCGCCAGCAGCTTGGAAGCCCGTAGACTAGCGGGAGGGAGCGCAGATACGCAGTATTTT. Encoded protein: CASSLEARRLAGGSADTQYF.

In this sample, this clone turned up once. The chain joins TRBV5-4 to TRBJ2-7; 7 bases line up with TRBD2. The CDR3 runs to 14 residues. The V gene's germline CDR1 is SGHNT and CDR2 YYREEE (reference sequence). With 0 bases clipped from V and 3 bases from J, the junction kept 3 bases outside the gene matches. CDR3 loop: CASSLGAGDYEQYF. The CDR3 DNA follows: TGTGCCAGCAGCTTGGGGGCGGGGGACTACGAGCAGTACTTC.

The chain recombines TRBV5-1 with TRBJ2-2; 9 nucleotides match TRBD1. Germline CDR1 is SGHRS and CDR2 is YFSETQ. The CDR3 extends over 14 amino acids. The trim removed 4 bases at V and 4 bases at J, leaving 2 bases unmatched. The CDR3: CASSPDRGTGELFF. The CDR3 bases are TGCGCCAGCAGCCCGGACAGGGGCACCGGGGAGCTGTTTTTT.

The CDR3 DNA reads as TGTGCCAGCAGCCCCGGGACTCGCACTGAAGCTTTCTTT. It specifies CASSPGTRTEAFF. V is TRBV5-6 and J is TRBJ1-1; D is possibly TRBD1 (5 bases). The V and J ends lost 4 bases and 4 bases respectively, with 11 bases between them. CDR3 size: 13 residues. Germline CDR1 SGHDT, CDR2 YYEEEE.